The rows below give T cell receptor beta chains drawn from one sample of a study of T cells in Graves' hyperthyroidism and ophthalmopathy. Each CDR3 protein is one row after TCRdb ran MiXCR on the multiplex PCR reads. The data hold some 370,000 distinct CDR3 sequences, with over 11% observed a single time. The sequencing input was blood. The receptors shown here come from a man aged 50 or older with Graves' ophthalmopathy. Both conserved end residues are part of each CDR3. Each record gives: V gene, J gene, clone size, CDR3 length, CDR3 protein. Rows give clone size only sometimes, using once, few, many, or a class for an expanded clone.

>TRBV29-1|TRBJ2-7|many|13
CSVGDRGQTEQYF
>TRBV5-8|TRBJ1-5|many|16
CASRPEGGGAGQPQHF
>TRBV5-1|TRBJ2-3|many|16
CASQASGREGTDTQYF
>TRBV7-3|TRBJ2-2|many|15
CASSLTSLAGGELFF
>TRBV7-8|TRBJ2-3|many|17
CASSHDERGLSTDTQYF
>TRBV3-1|TRBJ2-7|many|13
CASSHLGSDEQYF
>TRBV11-2|TRBJ2-1|many|16
CASRRPTGVGYNEQFF
>TRBV10-3|TRBJ2-5|many|14
CATLDGGAGETQYF
>TRBV2|TRBJ2-7|.|12
CASMDFTYEQYF
>TRBV11-2|TRBJ2-7|many|14
CASSLDWTSYEQYF
>TRBV20-1|TRBJ2-6|.|14
CSARSGSGANVLTF
>TRBV2|TRBJ2-1|many|17
CASSLGLAVGVGDEQFF
>TRBV28|TRBJ2-1|.|14
CASSFRVPYNEQFF
>TRBV19|TRBJ2-5|.|17
CASSIGASGRAKETQYF
>TRBV27|TRBJ1-2|many|16
CASSISLGDKNYGYTF
>TRBV3-1|TRBJ1-5|many|14
CASSHQGSNQPQHF
>TRBV6-1|TRBJ2-7|many|14
CASSEGPGIYEQYF
>TRBV7-9|TRBJ2-3|.|16
CASSPRLAGVPGTQYF
>TRBV19|TRBJ2-2|few|14
CASLSSGNTGELFF
>TRBV29-1|TRBJ1-4|few|17
CSAEARDRGTTNEKLFF
>TRBV7-9|TRBJ2-1|many|16
CASPGASGFSYNEQFF
>TRBV11-2|TRBJ1-6|many|14
CASGQSSYNSPLHF
>TRBV14|TRBJ1-2|.|13
CASSQVANYGYTF
>TRBV18|TRBJ1-1|many|14
CASSAKQENTEAFF
>TRBV20-1|TRBJ2-5|many|15
CSASGNAAGQETQYF
>TRBV19|TRBJ1-1|.|14
CASRTTLGFAEAFF
>TRBV9|TRBJ2-3|.|15
CASSVSTDFSDTQYF
>TRBV2|TRBJ1-5|once|13
CASSVEGNQPQHF
>TRBV30|TRBJ2-3|many|14
CAVKGAASGRTQYF
>TRBV3-1|TRBJ2-7|many|15
CASSRGTSAAYEQYF
>TRBV18|TRBJ2-4|many|14
CASSPSQGISIQYF
>TRBV30|TRBJ1-1|many|13
CAWSSRGGTEAFF
>TRBV18|TRBJ1-3|few|18
CASSPVGTAIASGNTIYF
>TRBV7-9|TRBJ1-5|.|14
CASSLDRDNQPQHF
>TRBV20-1|TRBJ2-7|many|15
CSARGEWASQYEQYF
>TRBV12-3/TRBV12-4|TRBJ2-5|many|14
CASTRGMVEETQYF
>TRBV20-1|TRBJ2-5|.|13
CSAPTWVGETQYF
>TRBV3-1|TRBJ2-3|.|16
CASSPGLAQDTDTQYF
>TRBV5-1|TRBJ1-1|many|15
CASSRGTGANTEAFF
>TRBV28|TRBJ1-2|many|16
CASSLWGQGSNYGYTF
>TRBV18|TRBJ2-1|.|13
CASSPGQNNERFF
>TRBV3-1|TRBJ1-6|many|16
CASSPGISAYNSPLHF